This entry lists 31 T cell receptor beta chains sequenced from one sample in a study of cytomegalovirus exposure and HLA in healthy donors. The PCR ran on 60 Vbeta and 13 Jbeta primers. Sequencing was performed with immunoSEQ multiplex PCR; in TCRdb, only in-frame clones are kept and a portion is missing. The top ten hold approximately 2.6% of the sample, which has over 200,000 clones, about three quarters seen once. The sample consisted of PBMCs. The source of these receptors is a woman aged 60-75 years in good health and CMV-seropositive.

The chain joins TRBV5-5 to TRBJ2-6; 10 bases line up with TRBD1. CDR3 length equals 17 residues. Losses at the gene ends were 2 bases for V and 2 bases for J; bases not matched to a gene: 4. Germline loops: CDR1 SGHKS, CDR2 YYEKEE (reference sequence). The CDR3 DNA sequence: TGTGCCAGCAGCTTTACCGGGACAGGGGCTGGGGCCAACGTCCTGACTTTC. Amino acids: CASSFTGTGAGANVLTF. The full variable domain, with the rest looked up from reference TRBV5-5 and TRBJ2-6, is DAGVTQSPTHLIKTRGQQVTLRCSPISGHKSVSWYQQVLGQGPQFIFQYYEKEERGRGNFPDRFSARQFPNYSSELNVNALLLGDSALYLCASSFTGTGAGANVLTFGAGSRLTVL.

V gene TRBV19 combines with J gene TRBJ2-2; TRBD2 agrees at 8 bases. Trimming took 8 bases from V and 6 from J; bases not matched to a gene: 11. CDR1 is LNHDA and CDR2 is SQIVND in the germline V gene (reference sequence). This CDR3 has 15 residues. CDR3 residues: CASSAGGSVAGELFF. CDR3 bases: TGTGCCAGTTCTGCGGGGGGAAGTGTTGCCGGGGAGCTGTTTTTT.

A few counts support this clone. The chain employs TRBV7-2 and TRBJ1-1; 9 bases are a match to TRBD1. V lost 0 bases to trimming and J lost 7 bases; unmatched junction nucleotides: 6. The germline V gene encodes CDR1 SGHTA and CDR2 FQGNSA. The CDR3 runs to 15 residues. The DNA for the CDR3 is TGTGCCAGCAGCTTAGCCGCACAGGGGGCCGGTGAAGCTTTCTTT. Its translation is CASSLAAQGAGEAFF.

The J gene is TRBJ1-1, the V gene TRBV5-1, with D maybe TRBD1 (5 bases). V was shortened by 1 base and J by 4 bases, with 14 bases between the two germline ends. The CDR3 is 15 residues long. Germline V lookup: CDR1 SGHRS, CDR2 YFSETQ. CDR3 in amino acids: CASSLFGGLTTEAFF. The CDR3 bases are TGCGCCAGCAGCTTGTTCGGGGGGTTGACCACTGAAGCTTTCTTT.

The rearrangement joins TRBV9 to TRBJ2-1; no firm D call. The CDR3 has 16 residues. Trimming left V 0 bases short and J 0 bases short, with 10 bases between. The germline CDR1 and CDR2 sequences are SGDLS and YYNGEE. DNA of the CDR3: TGTGCCAGCAGCGTAGGTCAGGTTAACTCCTACAATGAGCAGTTCTTC. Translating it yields CASSVGQVNSYNEQFF.

CDR3 sequence (DNA): TGCGCCAGCAGTGTATCCTGGACAGGGAACACTGAAGCTTTCTTT. Its translation is CASSVSWTGNTEAFF. This chain joins TRBV5-1 and TRBJ1-1; 7 bases align to TRBD1. This CDR3 is 15 amino acids long. V lost 5 bases and J lost 1; bases outside the gene matches: 8. CDR1 SGHRS and CDR2 YFSETQ come from the germline V gene.

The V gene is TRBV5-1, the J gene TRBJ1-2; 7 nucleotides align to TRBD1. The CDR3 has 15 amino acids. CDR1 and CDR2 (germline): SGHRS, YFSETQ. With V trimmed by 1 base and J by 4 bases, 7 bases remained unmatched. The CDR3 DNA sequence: TGCGCCAGCAGCTTGTCGGGACAGACACCCTATGGCTACACCTTC. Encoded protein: CASSLSGQTPYGYTF.

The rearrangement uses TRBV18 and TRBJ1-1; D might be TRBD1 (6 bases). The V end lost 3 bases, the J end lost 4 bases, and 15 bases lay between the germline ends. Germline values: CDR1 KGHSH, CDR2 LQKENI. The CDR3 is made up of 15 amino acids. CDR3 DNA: TGTGCCAGCTCACCGGCTACAGGGTCCTTCACTGAAGCTTTCTTT. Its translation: CASSPATGSFTEAFF.

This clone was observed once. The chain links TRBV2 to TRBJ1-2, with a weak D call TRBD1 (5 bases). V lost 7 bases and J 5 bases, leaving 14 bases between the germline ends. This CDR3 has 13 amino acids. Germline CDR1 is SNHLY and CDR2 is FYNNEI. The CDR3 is CASKQGQTYGYTF. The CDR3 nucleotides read TGTGCCAGCAAGCAGGGTCAGACGTATGGCTACACCTTC.

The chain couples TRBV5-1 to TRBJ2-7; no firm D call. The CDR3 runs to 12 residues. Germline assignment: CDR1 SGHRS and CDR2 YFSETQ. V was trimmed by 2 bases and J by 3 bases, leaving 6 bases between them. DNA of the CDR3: TGCGCCAGCAGCTTATCCCACTACGAGCAGTACTTC. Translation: CASSLSHYEQYF.

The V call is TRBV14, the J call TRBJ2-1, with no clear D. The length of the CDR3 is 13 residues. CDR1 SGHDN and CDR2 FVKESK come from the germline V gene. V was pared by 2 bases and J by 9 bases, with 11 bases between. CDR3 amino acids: CASSQFLPREQFF. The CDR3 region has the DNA TGTGCCAGCAGCCAATTCCTTCCGCGTGAGCAGTTCTTC.

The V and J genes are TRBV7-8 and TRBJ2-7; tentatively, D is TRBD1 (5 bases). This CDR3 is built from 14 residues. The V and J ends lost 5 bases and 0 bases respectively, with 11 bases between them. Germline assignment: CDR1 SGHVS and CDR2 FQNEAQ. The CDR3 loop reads CASSIQTVSYEQYF. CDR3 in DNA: TGTGCCAGCAGCATACAGACAGTCTCCTACGAGCAGTACTTC. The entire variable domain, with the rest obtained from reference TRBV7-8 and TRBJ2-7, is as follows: GAGVSQSPRYKVAKRGQDVALRCDPISGHVSLFWYQQALGQGPEFLTYFQNEAQLDKSGLPSDRFFAERPEGSVSTLKIQRTQQEDSAVYLCASSIQTVSYEQYFGPGTRLTVT.

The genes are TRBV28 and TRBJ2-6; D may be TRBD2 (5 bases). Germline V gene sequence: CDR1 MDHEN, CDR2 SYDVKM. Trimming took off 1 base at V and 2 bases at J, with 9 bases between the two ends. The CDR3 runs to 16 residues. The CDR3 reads CASSLLAGTGANVLTF. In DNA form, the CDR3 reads TGTGCCAGCAGTTTATTGGCGGGCACTGGGGCCAACGTCCTGACTTTC.

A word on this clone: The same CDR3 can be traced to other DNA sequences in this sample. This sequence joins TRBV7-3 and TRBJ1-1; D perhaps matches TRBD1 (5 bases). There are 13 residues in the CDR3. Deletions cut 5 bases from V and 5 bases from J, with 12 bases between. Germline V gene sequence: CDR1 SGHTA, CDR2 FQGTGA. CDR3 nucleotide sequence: TGTGCCAGCAGCCCTCAGGGAGGGACTGAAGCTTTCTTT. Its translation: CASSPQGGTEAFF.

Here the CDR3 DNA reads TGTGCCAGCAGCCTGAGCCCACTTGCCTATGGCTACACCTTC. Translation gives CASSLSPLAYGYTF. The genes are TRBV11-2 and TRBJ1-2, with D uncertain. This CDR3 spans 14 amino acids. V lost 5 bases to trimming and J lost 4 bases, with 14 bases between them. Germline-derived CDR1 and CDR2 are SGHAT and FQNNGV.

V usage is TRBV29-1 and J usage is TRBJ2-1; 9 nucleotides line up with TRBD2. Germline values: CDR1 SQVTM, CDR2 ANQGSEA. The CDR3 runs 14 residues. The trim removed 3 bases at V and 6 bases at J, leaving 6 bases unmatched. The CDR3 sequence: CSVDGGRALNEQFF. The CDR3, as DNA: TGCAGCGTTGACGGCGGGAGGGCCCTCAATGAGCAGTTCTTC.

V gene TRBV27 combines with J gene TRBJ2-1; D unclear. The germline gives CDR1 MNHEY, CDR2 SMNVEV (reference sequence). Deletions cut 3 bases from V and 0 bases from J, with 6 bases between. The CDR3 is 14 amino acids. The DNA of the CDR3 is TGTGCCAGCAGTTTTTCGAGCTCCTACAATGAGCAGTTCTTC. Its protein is CASSFSSSYNEQFF.

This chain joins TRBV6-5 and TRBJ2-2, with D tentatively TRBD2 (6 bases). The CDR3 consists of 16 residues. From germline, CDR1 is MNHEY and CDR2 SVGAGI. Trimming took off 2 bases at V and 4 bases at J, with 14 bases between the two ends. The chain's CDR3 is CASSYEGTEGTGELFF. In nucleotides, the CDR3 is TGTGCCAGCAGTTACGAAGGGACGGAGGGCACCGGGGAGCTGTTTTTT.

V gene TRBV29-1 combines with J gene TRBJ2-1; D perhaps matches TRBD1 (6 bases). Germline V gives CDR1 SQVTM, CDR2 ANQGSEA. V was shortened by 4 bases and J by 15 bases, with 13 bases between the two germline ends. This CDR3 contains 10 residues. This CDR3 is CSVGQGLGFF. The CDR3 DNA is TGCAGCGTTGGGCAGGGGTTGGGGTTCTTC.

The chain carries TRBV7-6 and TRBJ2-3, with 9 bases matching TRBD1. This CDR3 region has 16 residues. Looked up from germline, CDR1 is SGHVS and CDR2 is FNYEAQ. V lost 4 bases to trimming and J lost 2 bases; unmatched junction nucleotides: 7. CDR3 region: CASSSRTGVITDTQYF. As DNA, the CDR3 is TGTGCCAGCAGCTCGCGGACAGGGGTTATCACAGATACGCAGTATTTT. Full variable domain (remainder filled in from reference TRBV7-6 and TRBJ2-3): GAGVSQSPRYKVTKRGQDVALRCDPISGHVSLYWYRQALGQGPEFLTYFNYEAQQDKSGLPNDRFSAERPEGSISTLTIQRTEQRDSAMYRCASSSRTGVITDTQYFGPGTRLTVL.

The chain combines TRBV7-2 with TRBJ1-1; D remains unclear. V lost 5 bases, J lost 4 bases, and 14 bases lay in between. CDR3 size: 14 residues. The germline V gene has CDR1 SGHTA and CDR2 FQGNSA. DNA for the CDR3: TGTGCCAGCAGCCCAGTACGGGGTGGCACTGAAGCTTTCTTT. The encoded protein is CASSPVRGGTEAFF. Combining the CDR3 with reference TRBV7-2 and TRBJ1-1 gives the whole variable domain GAGVSQSPSNKVTEKGKDVELRCDPISGHTALYWYRQSLGQGLEFLIYFQGNSAPDKSGLPSDRFSAERTGGSVSTLTIQRTQQEDSAVYLCASSPVRGGTEAFFGQGTRLTVV.

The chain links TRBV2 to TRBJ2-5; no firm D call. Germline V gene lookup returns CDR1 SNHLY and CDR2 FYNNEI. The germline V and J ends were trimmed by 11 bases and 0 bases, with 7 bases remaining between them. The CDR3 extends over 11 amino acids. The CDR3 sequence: CAPGDQETQYF. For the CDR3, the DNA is TGTGCCCCTGGAGACCAAGAGACCCAGTACTTC. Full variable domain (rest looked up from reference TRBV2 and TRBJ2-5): EPEVTQTPSHQVTQMGQEVILRCVPISNHLYFYWYRQILGQKVEFLVSFYNNEISEKSEIFDDQFSVERPDGSNFTLKIRSTKLEDSAMYFCAPGDQETQYFGPGTRLLVL.

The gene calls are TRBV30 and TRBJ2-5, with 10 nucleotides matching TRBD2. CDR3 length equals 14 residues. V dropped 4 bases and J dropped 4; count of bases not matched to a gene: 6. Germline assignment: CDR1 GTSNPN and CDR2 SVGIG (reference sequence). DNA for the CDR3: TGTGCCTGGACGAAGCGGGGGGGCCCAGAGACCCAGTACTTC. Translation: CAWTKRGGPETQYF.

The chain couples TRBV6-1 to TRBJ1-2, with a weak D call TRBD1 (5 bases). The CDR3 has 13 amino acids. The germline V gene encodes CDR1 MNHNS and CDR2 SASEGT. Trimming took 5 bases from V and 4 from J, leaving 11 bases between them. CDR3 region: CASSKDTPYGYTF. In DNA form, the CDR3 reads TGTGCCAGCAGTAAGGACACCCCCTATGGCTACACCTTC.

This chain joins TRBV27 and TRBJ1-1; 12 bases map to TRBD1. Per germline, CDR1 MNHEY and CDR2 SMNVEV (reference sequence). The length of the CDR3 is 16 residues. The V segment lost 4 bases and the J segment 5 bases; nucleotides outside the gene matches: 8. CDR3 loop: CASSSGTGGLGTEAFF. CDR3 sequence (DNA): TGTGCCAGCAGTTCCGGGACAGGGGGCTTAGGGACTGAAGCTTTCTTT.

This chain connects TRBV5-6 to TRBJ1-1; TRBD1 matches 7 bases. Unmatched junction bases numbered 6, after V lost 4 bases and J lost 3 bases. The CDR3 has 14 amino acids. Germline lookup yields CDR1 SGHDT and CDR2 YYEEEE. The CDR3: CASSLTGWYTEAFF. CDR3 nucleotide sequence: TGTGCCAGCAGCCTGACAGGGTGGTACACTGAAGCTTTCTTT. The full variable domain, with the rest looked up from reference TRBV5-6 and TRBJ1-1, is DAGVTQSPTHLIKTRGQQVTLRCSPKSGHDTVSWYQQALGQGPQFIFQYYEEEERQRGNFPDRFSGHQFPNYSSELNVNALLLGDSALYLCASSLTGWYTEAFFGQGTRLTVV.

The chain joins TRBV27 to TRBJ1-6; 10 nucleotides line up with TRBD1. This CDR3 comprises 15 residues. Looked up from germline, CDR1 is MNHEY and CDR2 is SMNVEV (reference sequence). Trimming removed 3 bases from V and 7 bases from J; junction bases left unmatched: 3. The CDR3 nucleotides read TGTGCCAGCAGTTTTCTGACAGGGGGCAATTCACCCCTCCACTTT. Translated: CASSFLTGGNSPLHF.

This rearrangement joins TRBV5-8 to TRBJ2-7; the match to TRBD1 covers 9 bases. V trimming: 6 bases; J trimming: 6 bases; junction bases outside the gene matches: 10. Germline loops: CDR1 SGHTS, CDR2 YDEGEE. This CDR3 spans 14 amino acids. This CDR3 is CASTRGQGWSEQYF. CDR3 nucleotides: TGTGCCAGCACACGGGGACAGGGATGGTCCGAGCAGTACTTC.

This CDR3 reads CASSLLTPRGGYTF. CDR3 DNA: TGTGCCAGCAGCCTATTGACCCCCCGAGGGGGCTACACCTTC. V usage is TRBV7-2 and J usage is TRBJ1-2; no reliable D call. The V gene's germline CDR1 is SGHTA and CDR2 FQGNSA. This CDR3 has 14 residues. The V and J ends lost 5 bases and 8 bases respectively, with 18 bases between them.

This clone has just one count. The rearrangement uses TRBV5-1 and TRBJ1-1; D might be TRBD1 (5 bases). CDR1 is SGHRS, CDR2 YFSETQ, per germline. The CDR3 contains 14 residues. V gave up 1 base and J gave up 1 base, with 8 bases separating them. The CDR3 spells CASSLYGGNTEAFF. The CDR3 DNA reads TGCGCCAGCAGCTTGTACGGGGGGAACACTGAAGCTTTCTTT.

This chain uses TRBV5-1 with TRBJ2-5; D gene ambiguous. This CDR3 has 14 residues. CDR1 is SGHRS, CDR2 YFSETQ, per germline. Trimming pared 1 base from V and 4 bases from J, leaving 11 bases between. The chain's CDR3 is CASSLLSIGETQYF. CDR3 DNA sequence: TGCGCCAGCAGCTTGTTAAGCATTGGAGAGACCCAGTACTTC.